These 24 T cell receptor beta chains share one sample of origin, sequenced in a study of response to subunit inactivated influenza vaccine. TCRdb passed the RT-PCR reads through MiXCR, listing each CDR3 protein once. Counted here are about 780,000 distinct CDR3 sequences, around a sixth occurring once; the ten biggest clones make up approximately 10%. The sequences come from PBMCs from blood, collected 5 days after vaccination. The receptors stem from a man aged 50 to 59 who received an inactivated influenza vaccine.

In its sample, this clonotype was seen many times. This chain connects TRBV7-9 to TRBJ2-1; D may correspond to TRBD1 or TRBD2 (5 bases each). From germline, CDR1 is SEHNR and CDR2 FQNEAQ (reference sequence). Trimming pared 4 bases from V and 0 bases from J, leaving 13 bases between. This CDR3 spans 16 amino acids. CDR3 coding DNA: TGTGCCAGCAGCTCCCGAGGGGCCCTCTCCTACAATGAGCAGTTCTTC. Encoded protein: CASSSRGALSYNEQFF.

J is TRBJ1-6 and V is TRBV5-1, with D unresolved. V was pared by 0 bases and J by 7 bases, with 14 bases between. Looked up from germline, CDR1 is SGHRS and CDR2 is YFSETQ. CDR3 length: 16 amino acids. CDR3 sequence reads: CASSLDTPDGNSPLHF. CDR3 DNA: TGCGCCAGCAGCTTGGATACCCCGGATGGAAATTCACCCCTCCACTTT.

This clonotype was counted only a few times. CDR3 loop: CSAARRGTPTDTQYF. CDR3 DNA sequence: TGCAGTGCCGCCCGCCGCGGGACTCCCACAGATACGCAGTATTTT. The chain employs TRBV20-1 and TRBJ2-3; possibly TRBD2 for D (6 bases). V gave up 6 bases and J gave up 2 bases, with 18 bases separating them. The CDR3 runs to 15 residues. Germline CDR1 and CDR2: DFQATT and SNEGSKA (reference sequence).

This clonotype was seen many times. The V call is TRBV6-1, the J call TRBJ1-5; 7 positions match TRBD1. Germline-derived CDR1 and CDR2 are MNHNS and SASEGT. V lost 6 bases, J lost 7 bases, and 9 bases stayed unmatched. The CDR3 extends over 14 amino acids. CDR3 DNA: TGTGCCAGCAGCCCTAAGACAGGGTCGCAGCCCCAGCATTTT. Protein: CASSPKTGSQPQHF.

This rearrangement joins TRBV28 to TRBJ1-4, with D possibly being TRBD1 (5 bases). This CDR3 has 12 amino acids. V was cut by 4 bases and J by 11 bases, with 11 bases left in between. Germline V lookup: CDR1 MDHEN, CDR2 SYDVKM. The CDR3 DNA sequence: TGTGCCAGCAGTTCTCGGGACCTGAAACTGTTTTTT. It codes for CASSSRDLKLFF.

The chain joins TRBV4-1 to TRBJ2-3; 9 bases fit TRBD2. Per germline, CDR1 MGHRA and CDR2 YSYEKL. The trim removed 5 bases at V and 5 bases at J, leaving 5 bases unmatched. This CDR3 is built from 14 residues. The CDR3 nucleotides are TGCGCCAGCAGCGGGACTAGCAACGAAGATACGCAGTATTTT. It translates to CASSGTSNEDTQYF.

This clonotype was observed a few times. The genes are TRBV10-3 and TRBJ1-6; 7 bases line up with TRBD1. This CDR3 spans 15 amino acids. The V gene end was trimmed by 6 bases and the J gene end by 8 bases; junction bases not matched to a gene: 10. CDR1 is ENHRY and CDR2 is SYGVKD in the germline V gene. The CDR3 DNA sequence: TGTGCCATCAGCCCCGACAGGGTATTTGATTCACCCCTCCACTTT. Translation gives CAISPDRVFDSPLHF.

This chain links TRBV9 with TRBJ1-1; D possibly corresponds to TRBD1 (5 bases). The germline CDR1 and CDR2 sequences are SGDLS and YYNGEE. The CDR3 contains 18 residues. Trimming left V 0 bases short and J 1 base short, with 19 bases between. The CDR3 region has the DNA TGTGCCAGCAGCGTAGCCCCCCAGGGCCCATGGGGGAACACTGAAGCTTTCTTT. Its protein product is CASSVAPQGPWGNTEAFF.

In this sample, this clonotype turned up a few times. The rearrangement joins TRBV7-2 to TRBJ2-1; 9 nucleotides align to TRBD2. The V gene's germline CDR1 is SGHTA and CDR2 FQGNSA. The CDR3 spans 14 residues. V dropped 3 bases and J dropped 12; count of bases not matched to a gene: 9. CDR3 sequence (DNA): TGTGCCAGCAGCTTGGGGGGAGCGGGAGGTTGGCAGTTCTTC. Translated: CASSLGGAGGWQFF.

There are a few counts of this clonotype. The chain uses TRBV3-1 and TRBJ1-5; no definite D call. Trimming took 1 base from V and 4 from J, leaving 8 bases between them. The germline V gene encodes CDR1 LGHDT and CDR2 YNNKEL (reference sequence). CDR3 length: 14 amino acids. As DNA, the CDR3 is TGTGCCAGCAGCCAAGCATCCGGAAATCAGCCCCAGCATTTT. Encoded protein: CASSQASGNQPQHF.

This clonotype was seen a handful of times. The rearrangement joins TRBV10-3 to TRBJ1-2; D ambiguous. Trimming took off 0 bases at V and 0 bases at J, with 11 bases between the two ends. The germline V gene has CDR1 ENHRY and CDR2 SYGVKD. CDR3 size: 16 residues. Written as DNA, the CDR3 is TGTGCCATCAGTGAGTCGGTTAGCGCTCCTAACTATGGCTACACCTTC. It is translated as CAISESVSAPNYGYTF.

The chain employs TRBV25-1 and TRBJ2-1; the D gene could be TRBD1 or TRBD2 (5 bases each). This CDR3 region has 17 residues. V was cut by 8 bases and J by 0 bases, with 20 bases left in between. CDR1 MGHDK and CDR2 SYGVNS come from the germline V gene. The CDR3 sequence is CASFPLGRAGSYNEQFF. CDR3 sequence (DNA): TGTGCCAGCTTCCCCCTGGGGCGGGCTGGCTCCTACAATGAGCAGTTCTTC.

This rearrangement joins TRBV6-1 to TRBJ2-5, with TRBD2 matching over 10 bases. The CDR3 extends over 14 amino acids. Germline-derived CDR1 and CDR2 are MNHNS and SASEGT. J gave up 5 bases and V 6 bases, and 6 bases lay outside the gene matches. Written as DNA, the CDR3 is TGTGCCAGCAGGCAACTAGCGGGATTTGAGACCCAGTACTTC. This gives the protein CASRQLAGFETQYF.

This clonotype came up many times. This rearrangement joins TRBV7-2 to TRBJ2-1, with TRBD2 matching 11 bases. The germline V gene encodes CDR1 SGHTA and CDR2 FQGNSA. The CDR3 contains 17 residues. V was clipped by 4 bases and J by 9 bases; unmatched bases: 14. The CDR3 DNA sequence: TGTGCCAGCAGCTCTACCGGGTTAGCGGGAGGGCGCATTGAGCAGTTCTTC. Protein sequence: CASSSTGLAGGRIEQFF.

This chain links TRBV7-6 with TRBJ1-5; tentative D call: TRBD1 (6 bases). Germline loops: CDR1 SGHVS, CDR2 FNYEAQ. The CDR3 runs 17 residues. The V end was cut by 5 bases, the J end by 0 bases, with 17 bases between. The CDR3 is CASSHHRQAYSNQPQHF. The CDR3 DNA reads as TGTGCCAGCAGCCACCACCGACAGGCGTATAGCAATCAGCCCCAGCATTTT.

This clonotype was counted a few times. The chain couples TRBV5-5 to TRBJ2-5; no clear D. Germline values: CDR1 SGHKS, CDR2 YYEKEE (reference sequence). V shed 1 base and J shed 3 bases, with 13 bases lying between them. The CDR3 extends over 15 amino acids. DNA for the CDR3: TGTGCCAGCAGCTTGAATTCGGGTGGGAAAGAGACCCAGTACTTC. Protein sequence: CASSLNSGGKETQYF. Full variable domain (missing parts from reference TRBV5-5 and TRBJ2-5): DAGVTQSPTHLIKTRGQQVTLRCSPISGHKSVSWYQQVLGQGPQFIFQYYEKEERGRGNFPDRFSARQFPNYSSELNVNALLLGDSALYLCASSLNSGGKETQYFGPGTRLLVL.

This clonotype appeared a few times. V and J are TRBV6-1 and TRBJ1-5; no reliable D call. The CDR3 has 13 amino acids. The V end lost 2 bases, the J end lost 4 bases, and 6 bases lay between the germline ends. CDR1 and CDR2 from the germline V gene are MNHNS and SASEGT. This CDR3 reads CASSEIRNQPQHF. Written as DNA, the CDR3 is TGTGCCAGCAGTGAAATCCGTAATCAGCCCCAGCATTTT.

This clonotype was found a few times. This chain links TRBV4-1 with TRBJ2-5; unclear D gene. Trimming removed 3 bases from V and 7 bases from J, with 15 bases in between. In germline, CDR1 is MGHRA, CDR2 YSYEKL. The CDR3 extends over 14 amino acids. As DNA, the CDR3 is TGCGCCAGCAGCCAGGGAACCCTCCGGGCGACCCAGTACTTC. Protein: CASSQGTLRATQYF.

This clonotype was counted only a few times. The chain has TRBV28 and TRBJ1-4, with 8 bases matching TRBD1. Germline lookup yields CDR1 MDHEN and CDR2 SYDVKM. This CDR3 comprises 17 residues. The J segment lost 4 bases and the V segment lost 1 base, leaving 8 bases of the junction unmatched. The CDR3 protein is CASSLLGRGQVNEKLFF. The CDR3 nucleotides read TGTGCCAGCAGTTTATTAGGCAGGGGGCAGGTTAATGAAAAACTGTTTTTT.

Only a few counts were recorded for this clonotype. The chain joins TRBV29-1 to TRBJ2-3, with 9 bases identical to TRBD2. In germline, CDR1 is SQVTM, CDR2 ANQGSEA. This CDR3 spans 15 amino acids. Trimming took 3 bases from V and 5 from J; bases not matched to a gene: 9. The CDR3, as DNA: TGCAGCGTTGAGGCACTAGCGGGTGCAATAGATACGCAGTATTTT. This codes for CSVEALAGAIDTQYF.

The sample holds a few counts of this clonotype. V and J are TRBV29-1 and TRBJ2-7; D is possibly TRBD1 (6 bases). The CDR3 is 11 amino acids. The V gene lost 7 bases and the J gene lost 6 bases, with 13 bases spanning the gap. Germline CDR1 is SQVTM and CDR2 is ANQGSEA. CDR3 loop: CSGTQGIEQYF. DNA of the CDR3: TGCAGCGGAACGCAGGGGATCGAGCAGTACTTC.

CDR3 sequence: CASSLAGSGRAQYF. CDR3 DNA: TGCGCCAGCAGCTTGGCGGGGTCGGGTAGGGCGCAGTATTTT. This chain links TRBV5-1 with TRBJ2-3, with D possibly TRBD2 on 5 matching bases. V lost 0 bases and J 10 bases, leaving 15 bases between the germline ends. The CDR3 consists of 14 residues. Germline CDR1 is SGHRS and CDR2 is YFSETQ.

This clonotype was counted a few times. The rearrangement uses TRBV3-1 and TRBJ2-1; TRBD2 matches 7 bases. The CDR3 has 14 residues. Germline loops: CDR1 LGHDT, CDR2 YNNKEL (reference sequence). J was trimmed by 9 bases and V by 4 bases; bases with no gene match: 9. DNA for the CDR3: TGTGCCAGCAGCCCCCTCAGCGGGGCAGGTGAGCAGTTCTTC. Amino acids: CASSPLSGAGEQFF.

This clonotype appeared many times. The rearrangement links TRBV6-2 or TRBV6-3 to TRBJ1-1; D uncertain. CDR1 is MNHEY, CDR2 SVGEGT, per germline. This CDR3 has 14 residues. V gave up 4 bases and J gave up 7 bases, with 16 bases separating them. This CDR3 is CASSSIPVGGEAFF. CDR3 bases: TGTGCCAGCAGTTCCATCCCCGTGGGTGGTGAAGCTTTCTTT.